This record looks at one TCR beta chain sequence and its context. Its antigen remains unidentified. Cocultured for roughly six days at 37°C were the mixed lymphocyte reaction cells. These data are taken from a study of siplizumab effects on memory and regulatory T cells. Overall study: In pairs, mixed lymphocyte reactions were done either with siplizumab at 0.9 to 1 ug/mL or without any drug present.

CDR1 is SEHNR, CDR2 FQNEAQ, per germline (reference sequence). The germline V and J ends were trimmed by 5 bases and 6 bases, with 11 bases remaining between them. The CDR3 runs 13 residues. About 100,000 TCR templates underwent assay in every sample. Sequencing was performed with immunoSEQ multiplex PCR; in TCRdb, only in-frame clones are kept and a portion is missing. The sample includes some 3,400 clones, 49% seen only once; the top ten take 5% to 5.5%. Study-wide results and caveats: Among mappable alloreactive CD4+ clones, the Treg-derived fraction averaged 68.8% with siplizumab versus roughly 27% in controls. The apparent diversity of naive T cells exceeded that of memory cells, and naive T cells seemed to make a major contribution to the alloresponse.

The receptor was isolated from a human donor in good health; the cells came from an allogeneic mixed lymphocyte reaction. The specimen was CFSE-low (dividing) CD4+ T cells sorted from an allogeneic mixed lymphocyte reaction. The chain joins TRBV7-9 to TRBJ1-5; a possible D gene is TRBD1 (5 bases). Here the CDR3 reads CASSLQGGQPQHF. CDR3 bases: TGTGCCAGCAGCCTCCAGGGCGGTCAGCCCCAGCATTTT.